This T cell receptor beta chain was documented in a study of T-cell memory formation after mild COVID-19. Looking at the study overall: Most TCR clusters belonged to a single donor.

TCRdb recomputed calls from the 5' RACE reads with MiXCR, one row per CDR3 protein. The table records around 310,000 distinct CDR3 sequences, 14% of them present only once. Study-wide results and caveats: CD4+ contracting clones were mainly CM and EM; CD8+ ones, EMRA. SARS-CoV-2 specificity was not confirmed for second-wave clones peaking on day 37. From day 15 to 85, contracting clones were balanced between CD4 and CD8, whereas later expanders leaned toward CD4+.

This CDR3 contains 15 residues. V lost 2 bases, J lost 10 bases, and 20 bases lay in between. Per the germline V gene, CDR1 is ENHRY and CDR2 is SYGVKD. This clonotype was counted between two and nine times. What it recognizes is unknown. The sequencing sample was made of PBMCs or a T cell subset sorted from them (not recorded which). The TCR comes from a man younger than 35 who had mild COVID-19 (a few samples of this study predate the infection). Cell type and time point are not known. The chain is built from TRBV10-3 and TRBJ1-1; no definite D call. CDR3 sequence reads: CAISEPKRTPEGAFF. The CDR3 bases are TGTGCCATCAGTGAGCCGAAGCGCACACCCGAAGGAGCTTTCTTT.